This section outlines one TCR beta chain sequence together with its context. The data stem from a study of blood T cell repertoires in COVID-19. About the research overall: T cells, B-cell-depleted T cells, or PBMCs provided the cDNA or gDNA that served as material.

V shed 0 bases, J shed 6 bases, and the junction held 15 bases outside the gene matches. This CDR3 region has 19 residues. Looked up from germline, CDR1 is ENHRY and CDR2 is SYGVKD. The authors' processing: Estimates of nucleated cell counts were drawn from the amplification of reference gene primers. The repertoire was sequenced with immunoSEQ multiplex PCR; TCRdb's copy has only in-frame clones and lacks some. From that table come the V and J calls and clone size; the DNA was used to work out D and trimming. The sample has about 74,000 clones; 88% are singletons. Source material: peripheral blood. The rearrangement links TRBV10-3 to TRBJ1-4; 8 nucleotides align to TRBD1. The clonotype originates from a woman older than 75 with active or convalescent COVID-19. CDR3 coding DNA: TGTGCCATCAGTGAGTCCCCAGTGACAGGGGAAAAGCCTGATGAAAAACTGTTTTTT. It yields the protein CAISESPVTGEKPDEKLFF.